Sequencing of this TCR beta chain was carried out in a study of shared clonotypes between healthy human individuals. Per the germline V gene, CDR1 is MNHEY and CDR2 is SMNVEV (reference sequence). V was trimmed by 7 bases and J by 3 bases, leaving 28 bases between them. The CDR3 has 18 amino acids. Sequencing was performed with immunoSEQ multiplex PCR; in TCRdb, only in-frame clones are kept and a portion is missing. The sample lists more than 1,200,000 clones, about 98.5% occurring once. The sequence derives from a man between 25 and 39 years old in good health. The rearrangement joins TRBV27 to TRBJ2-7, with a weak D call TRBD1 (5 bases). The specimen was naive CD4+ T cells sorted from blood. Noted subset: CD45RA+ positively selected. The CDR3, as DNA: TGTGCCAGCACCCCTCCAGGGCTCCTTGGAGCAGGGCACTACGAGCAGTACTTC. It is translated as CASTPPGLLGAGHYEQYF.